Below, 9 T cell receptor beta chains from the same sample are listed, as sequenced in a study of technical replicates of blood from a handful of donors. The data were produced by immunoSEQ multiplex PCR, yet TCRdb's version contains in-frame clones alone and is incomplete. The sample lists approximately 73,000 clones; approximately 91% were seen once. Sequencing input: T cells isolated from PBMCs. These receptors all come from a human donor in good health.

The CDR3 reads CASSSGRNNEQFF. CDR3 nucleotide sequence: TGTGCCAGCAGTTCGGGTCGTAACAATGAGCAGTTCTTC. The rearrangement links TRBV27 to TRBJ2-1; no reliable D call. Germline V gene lookup returns CDR1 MNHEY and CDR2 SMNVEV (reference sequence). Deletions cut 4 bases from V and 5 bases from J, with 9 bases between. This CDR3 comprises 13 residues.

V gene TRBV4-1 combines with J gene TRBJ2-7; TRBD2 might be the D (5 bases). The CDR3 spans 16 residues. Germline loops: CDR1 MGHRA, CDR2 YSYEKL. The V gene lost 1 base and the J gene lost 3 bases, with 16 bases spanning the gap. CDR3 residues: CASSQGRASGNYEQYF. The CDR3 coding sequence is TGCGCCAGCAGCCAAGGGCGGGCTAGTGGTAACTACGAGCAGTACTTC.

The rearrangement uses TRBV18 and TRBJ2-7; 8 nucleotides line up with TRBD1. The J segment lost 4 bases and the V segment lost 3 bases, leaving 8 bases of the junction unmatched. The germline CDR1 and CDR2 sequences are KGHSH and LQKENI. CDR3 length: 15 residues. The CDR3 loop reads CASSPPAWTGYEQYF. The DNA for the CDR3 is TGTGCCAGCTCACCGCCAGCGTGGACAGGGTACGAGCAGTACTTC.

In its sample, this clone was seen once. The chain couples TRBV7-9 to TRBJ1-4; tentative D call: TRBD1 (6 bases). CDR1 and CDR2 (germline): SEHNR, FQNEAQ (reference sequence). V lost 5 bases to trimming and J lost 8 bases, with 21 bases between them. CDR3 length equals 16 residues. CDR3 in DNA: TGTGCCAGCAGCCCAGGGGATGGACAGATGAGGGAAAAACTGTTTTTT. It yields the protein CASSPGDGQMREKLFF.

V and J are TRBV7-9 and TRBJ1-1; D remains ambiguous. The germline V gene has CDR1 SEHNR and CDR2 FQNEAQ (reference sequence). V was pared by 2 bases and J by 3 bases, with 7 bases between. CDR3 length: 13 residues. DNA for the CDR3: TGTGCCAGCAGCTTATTCTCCGACACTGAAGCTTTCTTT. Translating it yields CASSLFSDTEAFF.

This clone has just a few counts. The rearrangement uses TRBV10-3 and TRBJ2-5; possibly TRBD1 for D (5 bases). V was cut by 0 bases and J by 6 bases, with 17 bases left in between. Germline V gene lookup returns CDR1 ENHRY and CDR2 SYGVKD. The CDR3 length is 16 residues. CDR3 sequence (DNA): TGTGCCATCAGTGAGTCCACGGCCCAGGGCTGGCAGACCCAGTACTTC. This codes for CAISESTAQGWQTQYF.

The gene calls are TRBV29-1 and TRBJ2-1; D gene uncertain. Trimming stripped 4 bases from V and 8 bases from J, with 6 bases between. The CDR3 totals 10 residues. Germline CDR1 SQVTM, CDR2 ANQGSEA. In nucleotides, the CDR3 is TGCAGCGTTGGTAGTTATGAGCAGTTCTTC. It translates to CSVGSYEQFF.

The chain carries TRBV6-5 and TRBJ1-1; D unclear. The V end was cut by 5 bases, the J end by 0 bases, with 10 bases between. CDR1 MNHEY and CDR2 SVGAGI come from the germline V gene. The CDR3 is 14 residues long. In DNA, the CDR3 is TGTGCCAGCAGTCAGGCGGGAATGAACACTGAAGCTTTCTTT. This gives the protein CASSQAGMNTEAFF.

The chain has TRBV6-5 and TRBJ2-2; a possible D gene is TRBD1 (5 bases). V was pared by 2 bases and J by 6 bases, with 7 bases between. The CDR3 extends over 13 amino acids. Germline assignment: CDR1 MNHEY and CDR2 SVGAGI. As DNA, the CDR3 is TGTGCCAGCAGTTACGGGGCGGCCGGGGAGCTGTTTTTT. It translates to CASSYGAAGELFF.